The source of this T cell receptor (beta chain) is a study of blood T cell repertoires in COVID-19. On the study more broadly: The United States, Italy and Spain provided the acute and convalescent COVID-19 samples. Sources were T cells, B-cell-depleted T cells, or PBMCs; the material itself was cDNA or gDNA.

How the authors handled the data: Scientists estimated how many nucleated cells there were by amplifying reference gene primers. The assay was immunoSEQ multiplex PCR, and TCRdb's table has in-frame clones only and misses some. That table gives V, J and clone size, and the DNA gave D and trimming. The table lists about 320,000 clones, 86% of them singletons. This CDR3 is built from 12 residues. Germline V CDR1 and CDR2: SGHTA, FQGNSA. V was pared by 5 bases and J by 9 bases, with 5 bases of the junction left unmatched. Sequencing input: peripheral blood. The origin of this receptor is a woman between 45 and 60 years old with acute or convalescent COVID-19. The chain joins TRBV7-2 to TRBJ2-5; 8 positions match TRBD1. For the CDR3, the DNA is TGTGCCAGCAGCCTGGACAGGGATCCCCAGTACTTC. Protein product: CASSLDRDPQYF.